One and the same sample provided the 6 T cell receptor beta chains below, sequenced in a study of T and B cells in COVID-19 patients. Multiplex PCR with BIOMED2 TRB-A/B primer pools amplified TRB rearrangements. TCRdb itself ran the multiplex PCR reads through MiXCR, one entry per CDR3 protein. There are 4,000 to 5,000 distinct CDR3 sequences in the sample; under 30% occur only once, and roughly 32% lies in the top ten. Blood genomic DNA input for TRB amplification was about 240-550 ng. Source material: blood. Every receptor here comes from a human donor with active COVID-19.

This clonotype is categorized as medium-sized. V and J are TRBV19 and TRBJ1-5; 7 nucleotides agree with TRBD1. CDR1 is LNHDA, CDR2 SQIVND, per germline (reference sequence). V shed 5 bases, J shed 9 bases, and the junction held 4 bases outside the gene matches. CDR3 size: 12 residues. CDR3 sequence reads: CASSANRGPQHF. CDR3 nucleotides: TGTGCCAGTAGTGCAAACAGGGGGCCCCAGCATTTT.

By sample share, this clonotype is large. The CDR3, as DNA: TGTGCCAGCTCCCCGGGACTAGCGGGAGGGCCGGGGGAGCAGTTCTTC. As protein: CASSPGLAGGPGEQFF. The chain has TRBV19 and TRBJ2-1, with 16 positions matching TRBD2. CDR1 and CDR2 from the germline V gene are LNHDA and SQIVND (reference sequence). After removal of 9 bases from V and 10 bases from J, the junction contained 12 bases not matched to a gene. The CDR3 sequence is 16 residues long.

Within the sample, this clonotype is medium-sized (0.01 to 0.1%). The CDR3, as DNA: TGTGCCAGCAGTTACAGGCGGAACACCGGGGAGCTGTTTTTT. Translation gives CASSYRRNTGELFF. The chain couples TRBV6-2 or TRBV6-3 to TRBJ2-2; D ambiguous. Germline CDR1 reads MNHEY; CDR2 reads SVGEGT. This CDR3 has 14 residues. Between the trimmed V and J ends, which lost 2 bases and 1 base, there was a span of 5 bases.

The rearrangement uses TRBV5-4 and TRBJ2-7, with 7 bases lining up with TRBD1. The germline gives CDR1 SGHNT, CDR2 YYREEE (reference sequence). V trimming: 4 bases; J trimming: 2 bases; junction bases outside the gene matches: 6. CDR3 length: 14 amino acids. The CDR3: CASSRQGNPYEQYF. In DNA, the CDR3 is TGTGCCAGCAGCCGACAGGGAAACCCCTACGAGCAGTACTTC.

A note on this clonotype: A much larger clone sits a single nucleotide away, making a read error possible. CDR3 loop: CASSYLTGTNYGYSF. CDR3 nucleotides: TGTGCCAGCAGTTACCTGACAGGGACTAACTATGGCTACTCCTTC. The V and J genes are TRBV6-1 and TRBJ1-2; 7 bases match TRBD1. The CDR3 has 15 amino acids. The germline V gene encodes CDR1 MNHNS and CDR2 SASEGT.

The chain uses TRBV5-1 and TRBJ1-2; 8 nucleotides line up with TRBD1. V trimming: 2 bases; J trimming: 3 bases; junction bases outside the gene matches: 3. The CDR3 has 14 residues. Germline V gene data show CDR1 as SGHRS and CDR2 as YFSETQ. CDR3 sequence (DNA): TGCGCCAGCAGCTTAGTGACAGGGGACTATGGCTACACCTTC. It encodes CASSLVTGDYGYTF.